This T cell receptor (beta chain) was sequenced in a study of response to subunit inactivated influenza vaccine. Study-level points and caveats: New T cells are recruited in small numbers by each seasonal influenza vaccination, according to the authors' suggestion.

TCRdb fed the RT-PCR reads into MiXCR, producing one record per CDR3 protein. This table holds under 500,000 distinct CDR3 sequences, 11% found once. The table lists this clonotype with many counts. What it binds is not known. The sequencing used PBMCs from blood, collected 35 to 45 days after vaccination. The receptor was isolated from a man aged 50 to 60 who received an inactivated influenza vaccine.

CDR3 in DNA: TGTGCCAGCACCCTTGCGCCGGGGACAGACGGCTACACCTTC. This encodes CASTLAPGTDGYTF. The V and J genes are TRBV7-2 and TRBJ1-2; 7 bases are shared with TRBD1. V gave up 7 bases and J gave up 8 bases; unmatched junction bases: 13. CDR3 size: 14 residues. Germline CDR1 is SGHTA and CDR2 is FQGNSA. The complete variable domain, with remaining parts taken from reference TRBV7-2 and TRBJ1-2, reads GAGVSQSPSNKVTEKGKDVELRCDPISGHTALYWYRQSLGQGLEFLIYFQGNSAPDKSGLPSDRFSAERTGGSVSTLTIQRTQQEDSAVYLCASTLAPGTDGYTFGSGTRLTVV.